This T cell receptor beta chain came from a study of blood T cell repertoires in COVID-19. About the research overall: Acute-phase and convalescent COVID-19 samples originated in the United States, Italy and Spain. The analysed material was cDNA or gDNA that came from T cells, B-cell-depleted T cells, or PBMCs.

Germline values: CDR1 MDHEN, CDR2 SYDVKM. CDR3 length equals 15 residues. Trimming at V came to 6 bases and at J to 5 bases, leaving 9 bases not matched to a gene. Method: immunoSEQ multiplex PCR; TCRdb's copy keeps in-frame clones and lacks some. There are 250,000 to 400,000 clones in the sample; about 87% occur only once, and 1.5% to 2% lies in the top ten. During active infection, Seattle patients enrolled and were then monitored through disease. The source of this sequence is a woman aged 25 to 45 with COVID-19, enrolled during active disease. Sequenced material: peripheral blood. This chain joins TRBV28 and TRBJ1-4, with TRBD1 matching over 7 bases. CDR3 protein: CASSGTQGMNEKLFF. As DNA, the CDR3 is TGTGCCAGCAGCGGGACACAGGGGATGAATGAAAAACTGTTTTTT. The full variable domain, in which reference TRBV28 and TRBJ1-4 provide the parts outside the CDR3, is DVKVTQSSRYLVKRTGEKVFLECVQDMDHENMFWYRQDPGLGLRLIYFSYDVKMKEKGDIPEGYSVSREKKERFSLILESASTNQTSMYLCASSGTQGMNEKLFFGSGTQLSVL.